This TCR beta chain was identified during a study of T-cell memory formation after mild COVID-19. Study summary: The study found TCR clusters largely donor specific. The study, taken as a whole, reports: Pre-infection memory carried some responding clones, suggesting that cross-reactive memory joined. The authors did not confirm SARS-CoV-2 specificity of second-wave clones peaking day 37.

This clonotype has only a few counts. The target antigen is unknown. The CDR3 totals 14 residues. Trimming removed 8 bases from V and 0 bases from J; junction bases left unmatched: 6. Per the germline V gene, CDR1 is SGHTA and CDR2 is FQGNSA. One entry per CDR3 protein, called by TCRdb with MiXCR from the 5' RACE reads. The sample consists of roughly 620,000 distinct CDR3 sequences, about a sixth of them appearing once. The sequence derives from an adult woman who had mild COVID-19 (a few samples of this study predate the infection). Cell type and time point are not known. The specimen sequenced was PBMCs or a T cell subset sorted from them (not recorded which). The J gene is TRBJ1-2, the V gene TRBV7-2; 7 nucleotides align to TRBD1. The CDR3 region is CASYRGQANYGYTF. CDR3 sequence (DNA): TGTGCCAGCTACAGGGGCCAAGCTAACTATGGCTACACCTTC.